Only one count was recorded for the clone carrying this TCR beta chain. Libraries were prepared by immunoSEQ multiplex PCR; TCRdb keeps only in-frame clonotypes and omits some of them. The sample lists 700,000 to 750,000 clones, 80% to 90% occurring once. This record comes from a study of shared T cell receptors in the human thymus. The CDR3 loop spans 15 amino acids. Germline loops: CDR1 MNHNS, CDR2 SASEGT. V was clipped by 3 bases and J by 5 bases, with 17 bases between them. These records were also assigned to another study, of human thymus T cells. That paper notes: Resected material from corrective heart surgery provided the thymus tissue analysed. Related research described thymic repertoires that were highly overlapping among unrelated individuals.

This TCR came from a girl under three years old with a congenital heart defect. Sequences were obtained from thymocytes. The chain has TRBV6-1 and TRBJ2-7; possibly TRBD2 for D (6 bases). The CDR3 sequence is CASSESGGGVHEQYF. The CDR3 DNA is TGTGCCAGCAGTGAGAGCGGAGGAGGGGTTCACGAGCAGTACTTC.